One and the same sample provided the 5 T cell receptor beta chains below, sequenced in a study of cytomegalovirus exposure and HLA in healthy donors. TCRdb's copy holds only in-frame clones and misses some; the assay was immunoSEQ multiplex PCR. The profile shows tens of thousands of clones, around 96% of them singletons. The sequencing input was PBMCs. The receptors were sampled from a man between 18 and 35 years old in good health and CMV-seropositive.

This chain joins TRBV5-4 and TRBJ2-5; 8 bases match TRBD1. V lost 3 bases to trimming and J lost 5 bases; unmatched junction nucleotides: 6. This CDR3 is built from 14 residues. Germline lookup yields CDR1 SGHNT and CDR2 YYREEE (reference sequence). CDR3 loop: CASSSGQGMETQYF. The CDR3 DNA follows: TGTGCCAGCAGCTCCGGACAGGGTATGGAGACCCAGTACTTC.

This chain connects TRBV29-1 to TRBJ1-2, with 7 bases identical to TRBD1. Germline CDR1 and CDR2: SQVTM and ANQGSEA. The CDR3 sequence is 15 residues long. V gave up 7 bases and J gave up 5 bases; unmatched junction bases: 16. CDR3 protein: CSDPPGTANSYGYTF. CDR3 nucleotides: TGCAGCGACCCACCCGGGACAGCTAACTCTTATGGCTACACCTTC.

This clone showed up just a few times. CDR3 protein: CASSLSGVNTEAFF. The CDR3 DNA follows: TGTGCCAGCAGTTTATCTGGAGTGAACACTGAAGCTTTCTTT. V and J are TRBV27 and TRBJ1-1; D ambiguous. Per germline, CDR1 MNHEY and CDR2 SMNVEV (reference sequence). Deletions cut 0 bases from V and 0 bases from J, with 5 bases between. The CDR3 is 14 amino acids.

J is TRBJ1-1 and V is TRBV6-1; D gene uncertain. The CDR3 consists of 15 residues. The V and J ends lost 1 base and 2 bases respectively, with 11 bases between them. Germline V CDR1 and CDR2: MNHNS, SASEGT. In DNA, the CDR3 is TGTGCCAGCAGTGAAGACGGAGGGTCTAACACTGAAGCTTTCTTT. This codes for CASSEDGGSNTEAFF.

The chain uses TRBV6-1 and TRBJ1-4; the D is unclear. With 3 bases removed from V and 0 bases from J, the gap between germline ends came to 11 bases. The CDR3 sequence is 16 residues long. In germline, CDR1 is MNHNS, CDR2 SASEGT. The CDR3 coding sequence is TGTGCCAGCAGTGATCTGGCAAAGACAACTAATGAAAAACTGTTTTTT. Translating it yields CASSDLAKTTNEKLFF.